A selection of T cell receptor beta chains follows, all from one sample in a study of blood T cell repertoires in COVID-19. Produced via immunoSEQ multiplex PCR; TCRdb's table is partial and in-frame only. The sample gives 160,000 or so clones, around 84% of which show up once; roughly 1% is in the top ten. Sequencing input: peripheral blood. Source of these receptors: a man in his forties with acute or convalescent COVID-19. Both conserved end residues are part of each CDR3. D genes are given only for firm matches. The size field is filled for only some rows; it gives once, few, many or a size class.

V: TRBV15
J: TRBJ2-7
size: -
D: TRBD1
DNA: TGTGCCACCAGCAAAGGCAGCGGGACAGGGCACTACGAGCAGTACTTC
CDR3: CATSKGSGTGHYEQYF

V: TRBV3-1/TRBV3-2
J: TRBJ1-2
size: -
D: -
DNA: TGTGCCAGCAGCCAAGGACTAAACTATGGCTACACCTTC
CDR3: CASSQGLNYGYTF

V: TRBV15
J: TRBJ1-4
size: -
D: TRBD1
DNA: TGTGCCACCAGCCCTAACATTCGGGACAGCCTTGAAAAACTGTTTTTT
CDR3: CATSPNIRDSLEKLFF

V: TRBV3-1/TRBV3-2
J: TRBJ1-2
size: -
D: TRBD1
DNA: TGTGCCAGCAGCCAAGATAAGGGGGCAAGGGGCTACACCTTC
CDR3: CASSQDKGARGYTF

V: TRBV11-2
J: TRBJ2-1
size: -
D: -
DNA: TGTGCCAGCAGCTTAGATCACGGGTCCGGTGGGGAGCAGTTCTTC
CDR3: CASSLDHGSGGEQFF

V: TRBV20-1
J: TRBJ1-5
size: -
D: -
DNA: TGCAGTGCCTTCTCGGGACAGCCCCAGCATTTT
CDR3: CSAFSGQPQHF

V: TRBV11-2
J: TRBJ2-1
size: -
D: TRBD2
DNA: TGTGCCAGCAGGCTTGCTAGCGGGGGATCGCAGTTCTTC
CDR3: CASRLASGGSQFF

V: TRBV7-2
J: TRBJ2-7
size: -
D: -
DNA: TGTGCCAGCAGCGCCCGAGGGCCCTACGAGCAGTACTTC
CDR3: CASSARGPYEQYF

V: TRBV6-5
J: TRBJ1-1
size: -
D: -
DNA: TGTGCCAGCAGTTACGGGACTCGCACTGAAGCTTTCTTT
CDR3: CASSYGTRTEAFF

V: TRBV6-2/TRBV6-3
J: TRBJ1-5
size: once
D: TRBD1
DNA: TGTGCCAGCAGCCAGACAGGGGGCAACAATCAGCCCCAGCATTTT
CDR3: CASSQTGGNNQPQHF

V: TRBV27
J: TRBJ2-2
size: -
D: -
DNA: TGTGCCAGCAGTTTATACAGGGACACCGGGGAGCTGTTTTTT
CDR3: CASSLYRDTGELFF

V: TRBV19
J: TRBJ1-1
size: -
D: -
DNA: TGTGCCAGTAGTATAACGAGGACGCGGGACACTGAAGCTTTCTTT
CDR3: CASSITRTRDTEAFF

V: TRBV2
J: TRBJ2-3
size: -
D: -
DNA: TGTGCCAGCAGTGTCCAGGGGACAGATACGCAGTATTTT
CDR3: CASSVQGTDTQYF

V: TRBV7-2
J: TRBJ2-2
size: -
D: -
DNA: TGTGCCAGCAGCCCTCGACAGGTTGGAGCCACCGGGGAGCTGTTTTTT
CDR3: CASSPRQVGATGELFF

V: TRBV10-3
J: TRBJ1-2
size: -
D: -
DNA: TGTGCCATCAGCCGTGGGGGGGGCTCATCTGGCCACACCTTC
CDR3: CAISRGGGSSGHTF

V: TRBV28
J: TRBJ1-5
size: -
D: TRBD1
DNA: TGTGCCAGCAGGGACAGGGGTAATCAGCCCCAGCATTTT
CDR3: CASRDRGNQPQHF

V: TRBV6-5
J: TRBJ1-1
size: -
D: -
DNA: TGTGCCAGCCAGGGAAGTTGGGACACTGAAGCTTTCTTT
CDR3: CASQGSWDTEAFF

V: TRBV5-4
J: TRBJ1-4
size: -
D: TRBD1
DNA: TGTGCCAGCAGTGCTCAGGGGGTCTCAACTAATGAAAAACTGTTTTTT
CDR3: CASSAQGVSTNEKLFF

V: TRBV10-3
J: TRBJ2-7
size: -
D: -
DNA: TGTGCCATCAGTGAGGACGGAGCCTACGAGCAGTACTTC
CDR3: CAISEDGAYEQYF

V: TRBV3-1/TRBV3-2
J: TRBJ1-2
size: -
D: -
DNA: TGTGCCAGCAGCCAAGAGGGGGCTACTGGGGGCTACACCTTC
CDR3: CASSQEGATGGYTF

V: TRBV11-2
J: TRBJ1-3
size: -
D: -
DNA: TGTGCCAGCAGCTTAGATCGCGGCACCATATATTTT
CDR3: CASSLDRGTIYF

V: TRBV5-4
J: TRBJ2-1
size: -
D: -
DNA: TGTGCCAGCAGCTTGGATCGGCGAGCGGGTGGTGAGCAGTTCTTC
CDR3: CASSLDRRAGGEQFF

V: TRBV13
J: TRBJ1-2
size: -
D: TRBD1
DNA: TGTGCCAGCAGCTACGGGACAGGGAAGATACTTTACTATGGCTACACCTTC
CDR3: CASSYGTGKILYYGYTF

V: TRBV6-1
J: TRBJ1-2
size: -
D: TRBD1
DNA: TGTGCCAGCAGTGGGGGGACAGGGGGATATACCGACTATGGCTACACCTTC
CDR3: CASSGGTGGYTDYGYTF

V: TRBV5-1
J: TRBJ2-3
size: -
D: -
DNA: TGCGCCAGCAGCCCTGGCGGGTCTAGCACAGATACGCAGTATTTT
CDR3: CASSPGGSSTDTQYF

V: TRBV2
J: TRBJ2-7
size: once
D: TRBD1
DNA: TGTGCCAGCACCCACCGGGACAGCTCCTACGAGCAGTACTTC
CDR3: CASTHRDSSYEQYF

V: TRBV5-1
J: TRBJ1-1
size: few
D: -
DNA: TGCGCCAGCAGCCCCGTTCCACAGGGATCTTCGGGCACTGAAGCTTTCTTT
CDR3: CASSPVPQGSSGTEAFF

V: TRBV28
J: TRBJ1-5
size: -
D: -
DNA: TGTGCCAGCAGCTTGGACTCCGGGTGGGGTCAGCCCCAGCATTTT
CDR3: CASSLDSGWGQPQHF

V: TRBV4-1
J: TRBJ2-5
size: -
D: -
DNA: TGCGCCAGCAGCCAAGACGGGTTCATGCGGGAAGAGACCCAGTACTTC
CDR3: CASSQDGFMREETQYF

V: TRBV7-2
J: TRBJ2-1
size: -
D: -
DNA: TGTGCCAGCAGCTCCCAGGGTCGGCCCTACAATGAGCAGTTCTTC
CDR3: CASSSQGRPYNEQFF

V: TRBV24-1
J: TRBJ2-1
size: -
D: TRBD1
DNA: TGTGCCACCAGTGAACGCACGGACAGGGTCGGTAACCCCACCAGGGATGAGCAGTTCTTC
CDR3: CATSERTDRVGNPTRDEQFF

V: TRBV2
J: TRBJ1-2
size: -
D: TRBD1
DNA: TGTGCCAGCACCTTAGACAGGGCCAGGGGCTACACCTTC
CDR3: CASTLDRARGYTF

V: TRBV6-5
J: TRBJ1-1
size: -
D: -
DNA: TGTGCCAGCAGTTACTCTTTTATGAACACTGAAGCTTTCTTT
CDR3: CASSYSFMNTEAFF

V: TRBV12-3/TRBV12-4
J: TRBJ1-2
size: -
D: -
DNA: TGTGCCAGCAGTTTAAGCGGTAACTATGGCTACACCTTC
CDR3: CASSLSGNYGYTF

V: TRBV11-2
J: TRBJ1-1
size: -
D: TRBD1
DNA: TGTGCCAGCAGCTTAGGGGGACAGATTGAAGCTTTCTTT
CDR3: CASSLGGQIEAFF

V: TRBV9
J: TRBJ2-1
size: few
D: TRBD1
DNA: TGTGCCAGCAGCTCAGGGAACCTAGGACAGGGGAGGTACAATGAGCAGTTCTTC
CDR3: CASSSGNLGQGRYNEQFF

V: TRBV6-1
J: TRBJ2-3
size: -
D: -
DNA: TGTGCCAGCAGGCGGGTCACTAGCGATACGCAGTATTTT
CDR3: CASRRVTSDTQYF

V: TRBV5-1
J: TRBJ1-1
size: -
D: TRBD1
DNA: TGCGCCAGCAGCTTGTGGACAGGGGCGAACACTGAAGCTTTCTTT
CDR3: CASSLWTGANTEAFF